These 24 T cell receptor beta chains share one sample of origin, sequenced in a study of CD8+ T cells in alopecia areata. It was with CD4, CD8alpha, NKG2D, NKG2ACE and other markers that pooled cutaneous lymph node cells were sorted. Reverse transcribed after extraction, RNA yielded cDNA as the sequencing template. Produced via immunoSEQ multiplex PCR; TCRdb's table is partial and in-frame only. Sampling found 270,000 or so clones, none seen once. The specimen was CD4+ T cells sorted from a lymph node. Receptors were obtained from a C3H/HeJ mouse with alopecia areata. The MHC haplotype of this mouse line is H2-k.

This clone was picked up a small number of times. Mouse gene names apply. The part of the CDR3 DNA that was read is TGTGCCAGCAGCCAAGGGAGGGACAATTATGCT. Translation: CASSQGRDNYA. The CDR3 in its entirety is CASSQGRDNYAEQFF. The V call is TRBV5, the J call TRBJ2-1, with D possibly TRBD1 on 6 matching bases. The read halts 4 residues ahead of the CDR3 end, with the missing end drawn from the germline J gene. From germline, CDR1 is LGHNA and CDR2 YNLKQL (reference sequence). The CDR3 covers 15 residues. V was trimmed by 1 base and J by 4 bases, leaving 11 bases between them.

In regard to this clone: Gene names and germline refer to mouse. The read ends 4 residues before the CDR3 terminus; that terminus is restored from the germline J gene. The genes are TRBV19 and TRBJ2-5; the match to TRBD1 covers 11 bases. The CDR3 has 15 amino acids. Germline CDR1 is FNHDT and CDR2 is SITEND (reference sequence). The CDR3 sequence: CASSIKGQGEDTQYF. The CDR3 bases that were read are TGTGCCAGCAGTATAAAGGGACAGGGGGAAGAC.

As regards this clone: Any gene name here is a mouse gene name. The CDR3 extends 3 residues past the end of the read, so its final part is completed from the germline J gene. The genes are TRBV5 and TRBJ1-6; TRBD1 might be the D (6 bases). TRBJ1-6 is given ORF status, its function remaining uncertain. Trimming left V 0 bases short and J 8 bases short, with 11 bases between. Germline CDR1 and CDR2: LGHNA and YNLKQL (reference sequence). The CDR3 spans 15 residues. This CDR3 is CASSQEGAIYSPLYF. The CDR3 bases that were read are TGTGCCAGCAGCCAAGAGGGGGCAATATATTCGCCC.

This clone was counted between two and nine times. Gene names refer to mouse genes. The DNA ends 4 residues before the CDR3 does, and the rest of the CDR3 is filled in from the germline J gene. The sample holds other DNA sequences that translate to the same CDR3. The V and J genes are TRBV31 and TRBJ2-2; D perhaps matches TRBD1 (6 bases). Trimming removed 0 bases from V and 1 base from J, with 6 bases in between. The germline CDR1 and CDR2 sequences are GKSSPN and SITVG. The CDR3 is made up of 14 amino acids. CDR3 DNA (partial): TGTGCCTGGAGTCTGGGACAAAACACCGGG. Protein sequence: CAWSLGQNTG. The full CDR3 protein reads CAWSLGQNTGQLYF.

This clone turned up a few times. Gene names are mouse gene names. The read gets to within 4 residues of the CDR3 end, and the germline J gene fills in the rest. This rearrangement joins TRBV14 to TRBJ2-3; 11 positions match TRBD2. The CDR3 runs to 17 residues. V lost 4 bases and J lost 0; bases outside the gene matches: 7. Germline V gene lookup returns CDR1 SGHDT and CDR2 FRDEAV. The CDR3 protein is CASSPPLGGPSAETLYF. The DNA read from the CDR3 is TGTGCCAGCAGTCCTCCACTGGGGGGGCCTAGTGCAGAA.

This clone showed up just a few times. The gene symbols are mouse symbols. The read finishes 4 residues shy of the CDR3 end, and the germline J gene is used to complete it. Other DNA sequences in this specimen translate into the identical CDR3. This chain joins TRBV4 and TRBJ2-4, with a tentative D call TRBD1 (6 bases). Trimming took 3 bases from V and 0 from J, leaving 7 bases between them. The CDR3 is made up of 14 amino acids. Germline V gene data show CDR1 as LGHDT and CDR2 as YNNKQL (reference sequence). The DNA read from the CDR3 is TGTGCCAGCAGCTACAGGGGTAGTCAAAAC. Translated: CASSYRGSQN. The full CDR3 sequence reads CASSYRGSQNTLYF.

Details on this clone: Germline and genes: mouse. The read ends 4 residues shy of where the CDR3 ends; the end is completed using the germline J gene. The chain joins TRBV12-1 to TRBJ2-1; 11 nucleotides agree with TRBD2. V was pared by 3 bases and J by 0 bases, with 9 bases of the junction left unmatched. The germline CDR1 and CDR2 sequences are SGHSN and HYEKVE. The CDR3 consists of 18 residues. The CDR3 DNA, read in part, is TGTGCCAGCTCTTTTCCCGCCGGGACTGGGGGTAACTATGCT. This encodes CASSFPAGTGGNYA. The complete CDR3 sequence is CASSFPAGTGGNYAEQFF.

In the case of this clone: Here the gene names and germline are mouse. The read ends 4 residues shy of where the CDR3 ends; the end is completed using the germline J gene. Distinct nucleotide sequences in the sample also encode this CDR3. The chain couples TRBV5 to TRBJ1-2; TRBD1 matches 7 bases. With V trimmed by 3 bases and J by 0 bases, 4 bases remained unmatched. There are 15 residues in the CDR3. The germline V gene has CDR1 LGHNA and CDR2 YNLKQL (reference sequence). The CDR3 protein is CASSQRDSSNSDYTF. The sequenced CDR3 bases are TGTGCCAGCAGCCAGCGGGACAGCTCAAACTCC.

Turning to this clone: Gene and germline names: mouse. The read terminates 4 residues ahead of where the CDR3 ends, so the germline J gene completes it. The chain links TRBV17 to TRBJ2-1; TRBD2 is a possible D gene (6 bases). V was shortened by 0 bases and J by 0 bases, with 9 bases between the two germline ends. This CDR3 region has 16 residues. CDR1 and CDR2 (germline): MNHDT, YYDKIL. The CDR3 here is CASSRDLGSNYAEQFF. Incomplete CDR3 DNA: TGTGCTAGCAGTAGAGATCTGGGGTCTAACTATGCT.

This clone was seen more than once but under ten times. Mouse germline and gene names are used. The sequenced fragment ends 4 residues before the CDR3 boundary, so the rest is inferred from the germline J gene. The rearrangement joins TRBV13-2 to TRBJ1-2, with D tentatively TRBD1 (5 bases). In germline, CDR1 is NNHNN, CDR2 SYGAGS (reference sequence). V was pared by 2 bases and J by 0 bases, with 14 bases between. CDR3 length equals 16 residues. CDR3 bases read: TGTGCCAGCGGTGAAGCGGTGGGCAGGGCAAACTCC. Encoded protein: CASGEAVGRANS. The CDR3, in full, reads CASGEAVGRANSDYTF.

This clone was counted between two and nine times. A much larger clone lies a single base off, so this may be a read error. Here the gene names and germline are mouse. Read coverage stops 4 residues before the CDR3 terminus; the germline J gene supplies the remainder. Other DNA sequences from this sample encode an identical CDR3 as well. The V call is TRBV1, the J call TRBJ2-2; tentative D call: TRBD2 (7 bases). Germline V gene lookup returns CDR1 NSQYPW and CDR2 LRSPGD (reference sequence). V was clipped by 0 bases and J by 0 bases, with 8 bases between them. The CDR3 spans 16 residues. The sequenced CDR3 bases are TGCACCTGCAGTGCAGATGGGGGGCCAAACACCGGG. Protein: CTCSADGGPNTG. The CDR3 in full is CTCSADGGPNTGQLYF.

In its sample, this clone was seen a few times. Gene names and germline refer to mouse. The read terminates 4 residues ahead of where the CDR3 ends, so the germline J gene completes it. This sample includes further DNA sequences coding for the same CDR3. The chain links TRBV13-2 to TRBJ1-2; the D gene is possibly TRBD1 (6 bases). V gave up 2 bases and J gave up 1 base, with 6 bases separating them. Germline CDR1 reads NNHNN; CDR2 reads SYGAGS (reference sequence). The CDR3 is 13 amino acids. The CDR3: CASGEQGNSDYTF. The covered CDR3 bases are TGTGCCAGCGGTGAACAGGGAAACTCC.

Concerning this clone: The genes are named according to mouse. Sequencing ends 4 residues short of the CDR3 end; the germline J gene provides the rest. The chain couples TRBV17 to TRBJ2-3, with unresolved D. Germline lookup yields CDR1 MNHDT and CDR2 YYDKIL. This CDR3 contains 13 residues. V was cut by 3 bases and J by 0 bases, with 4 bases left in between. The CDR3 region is CASSSSSAETLYF. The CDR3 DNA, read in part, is TGTGCTAGCAGTAGTTCTAGTGCAGAA.

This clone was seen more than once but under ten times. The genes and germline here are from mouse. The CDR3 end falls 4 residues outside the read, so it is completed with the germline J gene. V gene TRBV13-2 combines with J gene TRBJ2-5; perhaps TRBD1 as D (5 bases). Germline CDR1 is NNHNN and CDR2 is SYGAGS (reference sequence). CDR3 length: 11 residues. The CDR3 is CASGDIDTQYF. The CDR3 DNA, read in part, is TGTGCCAGCGGGGACATAGAC.

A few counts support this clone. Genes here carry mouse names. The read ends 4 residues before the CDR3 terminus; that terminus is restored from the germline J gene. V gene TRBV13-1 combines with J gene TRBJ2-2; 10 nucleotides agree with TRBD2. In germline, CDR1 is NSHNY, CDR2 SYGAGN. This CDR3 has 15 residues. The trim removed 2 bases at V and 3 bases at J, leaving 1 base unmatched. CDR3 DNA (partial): TGTGCCAGCAGTGAGACTGGGGGGTACACCGGG. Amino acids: CASSETGGYTG. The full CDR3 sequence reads CASSETGGYTGQLYF.

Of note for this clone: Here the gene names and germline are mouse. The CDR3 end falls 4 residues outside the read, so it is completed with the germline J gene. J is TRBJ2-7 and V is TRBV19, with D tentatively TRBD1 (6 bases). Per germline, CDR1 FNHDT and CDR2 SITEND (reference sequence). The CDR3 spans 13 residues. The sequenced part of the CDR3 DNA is TGTGCCAGCAGTATCAGGGGTTGGGAT. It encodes CASSIRGWD. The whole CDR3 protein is CASSIRGWDEQYF.

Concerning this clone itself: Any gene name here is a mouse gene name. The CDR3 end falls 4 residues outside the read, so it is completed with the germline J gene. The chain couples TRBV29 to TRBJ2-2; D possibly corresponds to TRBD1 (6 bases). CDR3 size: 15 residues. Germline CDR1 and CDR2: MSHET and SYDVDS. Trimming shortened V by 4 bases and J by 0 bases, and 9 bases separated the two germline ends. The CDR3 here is CASSSTGANTGQLYF. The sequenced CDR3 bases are TGTGCTAGCAGTTCGACAGGAGCAAACACCGGG.

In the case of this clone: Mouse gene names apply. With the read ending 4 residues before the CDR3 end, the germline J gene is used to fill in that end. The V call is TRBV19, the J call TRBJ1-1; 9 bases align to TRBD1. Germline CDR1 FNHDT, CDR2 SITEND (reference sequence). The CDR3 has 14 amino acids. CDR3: CASSDRGARAEVFF. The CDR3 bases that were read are TGTGCCAGCAGCGACAGGGGGGCAAGGGCA.

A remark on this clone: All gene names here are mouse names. CDR3 sequence reads: CAWSPTGTANSDYTF. The covered CDR3 bases are TGTGCCTGGAGCCCTACCGGGACAGCAAACTCC. The chain has TRBV31 and TRBJ1-2; 7 nucleotides agree with TRBD1. The read is 4 residues too short to cover the CDR3 end, so that end is filled in from the germline J gene. Unmatched junction bases numbered 7, after V lost 3 bases and J lost 0 bases. The CDR3 runs 15 residues. Germline V lookup: CDR1 GKSSPN, CDR2 SITVG.

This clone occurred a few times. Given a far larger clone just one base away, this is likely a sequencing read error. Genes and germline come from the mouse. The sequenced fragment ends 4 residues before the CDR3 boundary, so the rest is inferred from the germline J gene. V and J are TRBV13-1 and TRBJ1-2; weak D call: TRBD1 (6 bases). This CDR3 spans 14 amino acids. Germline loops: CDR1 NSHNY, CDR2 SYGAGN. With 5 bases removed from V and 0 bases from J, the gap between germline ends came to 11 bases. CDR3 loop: CASRPGTTNSDYTF. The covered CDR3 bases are TGTGCCAGCAGGCCCGGGACAACAAACTCC.

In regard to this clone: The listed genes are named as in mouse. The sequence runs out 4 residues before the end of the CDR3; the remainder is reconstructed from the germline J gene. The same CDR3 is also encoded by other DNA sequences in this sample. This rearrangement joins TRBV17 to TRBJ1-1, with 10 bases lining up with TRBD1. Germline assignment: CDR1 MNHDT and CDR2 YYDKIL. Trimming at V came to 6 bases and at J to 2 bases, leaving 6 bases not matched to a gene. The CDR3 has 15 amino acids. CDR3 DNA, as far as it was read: TGTGCTAGCAGCCGGGACAGGGGAGGCAACACA. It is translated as CASSRDRGGNT. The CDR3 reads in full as CASSRDRGGNTEVFF.

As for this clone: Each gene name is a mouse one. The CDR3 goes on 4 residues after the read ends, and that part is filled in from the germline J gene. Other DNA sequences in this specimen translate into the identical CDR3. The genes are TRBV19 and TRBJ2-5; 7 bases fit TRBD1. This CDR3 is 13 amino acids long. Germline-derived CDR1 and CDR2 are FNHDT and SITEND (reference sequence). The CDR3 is CASSSQGTDTQYF. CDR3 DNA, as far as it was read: TGTGCCAGCAGCTCACAGGGGACGGAC.

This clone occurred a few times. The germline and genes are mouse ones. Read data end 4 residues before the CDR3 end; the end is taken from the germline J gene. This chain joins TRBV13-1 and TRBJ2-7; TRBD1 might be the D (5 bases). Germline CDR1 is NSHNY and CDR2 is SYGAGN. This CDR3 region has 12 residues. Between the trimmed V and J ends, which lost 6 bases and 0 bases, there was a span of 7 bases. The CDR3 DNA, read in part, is TGTGCCAGCACGGACAACTCCTAT. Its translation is CASTDNSY. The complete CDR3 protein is CASTDNSYEQYF.

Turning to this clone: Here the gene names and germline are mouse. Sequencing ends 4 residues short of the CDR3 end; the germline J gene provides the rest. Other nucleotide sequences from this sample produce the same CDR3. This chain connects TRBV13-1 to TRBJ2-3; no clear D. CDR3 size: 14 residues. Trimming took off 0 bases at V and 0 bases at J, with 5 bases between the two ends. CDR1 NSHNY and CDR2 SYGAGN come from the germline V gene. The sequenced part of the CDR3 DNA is TGTGCCAGCAGTGATGACAATAGTGCAGAA. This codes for CASSDDNSAE. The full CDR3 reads CASSDDNSAETLYF.